This T cell receptor (beta chain) originates from a study of blood T cell repertoires in COVID-19. Study-wide context: Researchers got acute and convalescent COVID-19 samples from the United States, Italy and Spain. Sources were T cells, B-cell-depleted T cells, or PBMCs; the material itself was cDNA or gDNA.

CDR3 length equals 13 residues. From germline, CDR1 is MNHEY and CDR2 SVGAGI. V lost 6 bases and J 4 bases, leaving 12 bases between the germline ends. Per the original data handling: Amplification with reference gene primers provided the estimates of nucleated cell counts. This table comes from immunoSEQ multiplex PCR, and its TCRdb copy is limited to in-frame clones, with some not included. That table furnishes V, J and clone size, whereas the DNA furnished D and trimming. The sample includes tens of thousands of clones, more than 75% seen only once; the top ten take roughly an eighth. The origin of this receptor is a human donor with acute or convalescent COVID-19. The donor label of this sample is uncertain. What was sequenced was peripheral blood. The chain links TRBV6-5 to TRBJ1-1; maybe TRBD1 (5 bases). CDR3 loop: CASRNLRGTEAFF. CDR3 nucleotides: TGTGCCAGCAGAAACCTTAGGGGCACTGAAGCTTTCTTT.